The clone carrying this TCR beta chain has ten or more counts. Its target is unknown. This entry belongs to a study of CD8 T cells in ankylosing spondylitis. General study results and limits: Significant enrichment of disease-linked clones was reported in matched ankylosing spondylitis synovial fluid. Ankylosing spondylitis blood seemed to carry a telltale TCR beta motif made of under 10 highly homologous variants.

The CDR3 sequence is 16 residues long. The germline V gene has CDR1 DFQATT and CDR2 SNEGSKA (reference sequence). Trimming removed 1 base from V and 1 base from J, with 16 bases in between. TCRdb processed the 5' RACE reads anew with MiXCR; each CDR3 protein has one entry. In the table there are 150,000 or so distinct CDR3 sequences, roughly 34% of which are singletons. This sequence joins TRBV20-1 and TRBJ1-1; possible D gene TRBD1, 5 bases. The source of this sequence is a male donor with ankylosing spondylitis. Material: synovial fluid, either unsorted or a sorted T cell fraction (not recorded which). The CDR3 loop reads CSARGGRAQRNTEAFF. The CDR3 DNA reads as TGCAGTGCTAGAGGGGGGAGGGCTCAGCGGAACACTGAAGCTTTCTTT.